These T cell receptor beta chains were read from a single sample in a study of cytomegalovirus exposure and HLA in healthy donors. Profiled with immunoSEQ multiplex PCR; TCRdb holds only in-frame clones, not every one. The sample holds 150,000 to 200,000 clones, around 86% seen once. The sequenced material came from PBMCs. Every receptor here comes from a woman under 30 in good health and CMV-seronegative. Each CDR3 is given with its conserved first and last residue. The D gene is left open where the match is weak. Expanded clones get a size class; other rows say once, few or many, or leave the size out.

>TRBD2|NA|TRBJ2-5|TRBV6-5
CASRASGAQETQYF
TGTGCCAGCAGGGCTAGCGGGGCGCAAGAGACCCAGTACTTC
>TRBD2|NA|TRBJ2-7|TRBV7-9
CASSLGGGGSYEQYF
TGTGCCAGCAGCTTAGGTGGCGGGGGCTCCTACGAGCAGTACTTC
>TRBD1|NA|TRBJ1-1|TRBV27
CASSLRGFEGAGTEAFF
TGTGCCAGCAGCCTACGAGGATTCGAGGGGGCCGGCACTGAAGCTTTCTTT
>TRBD1|NA|TRBJ1-1|TRBV2
CASIMWDRGPEAFF
TGTGCCAGCATCATGTGGGACAGGGGGCCTGAAGCTTTCTTT
>NA|NA|TRBJ1-4|TRBV5-1
CASSPLSTNEKLFF
TGCGCCAGCAGCCCTCTTTCAACTAATGAAAAACTGTTTTTT
>NA|NA|TRBJ2-1|TRBV27
CASSLLGAEQFF
TGTGCCAGCAGTTTATTGGGGGCCGAGCAGTTCTTC
>NA|NA|TRBJ2-7|TRBV21-1
CASRALAPHSYEQYF
TGTGCCAGCAGGGCCCTGGCCCCCCACTCCTACGAGCAGTACTTC
>TRBD2|NA|TRBJ2-1|TRBV6-5
CASSSAAGGTYNEQFF
TGTGCCAGCAGTTCCGCAGCGGGGGGGACCTACAATGAGCAGTTCTTC
>NA|NA|TRBJ2-6|TRBV5-1
CASSPGEVDTGANVLTF
TGCGCCAGCAGCCCCGGCGAGGTTGATACTGGGGCCAACGTCCTGACTTTC
>TRBD2|NA|TRBJ2-5|TRBV6-1
CASSVGTSGGGTQYF
TGTGCCAGCAGTGTCGGGACTAGCGGGGGTGGTACCCAGTACTTC
>TRBD1|NA|TRBJ2-3|TRBV6-5
CASSYLAGGKDTQYF
TGTGCCAGCAGTTACCTAGCAGGGGGAAAAGATACGCAGTATTTT
>NA|NA|TRBJ2-7|TRBV9
CASSPPSYEQYF
TGTGCCAGCAGCCCCCCATCCTACGAGCAGTACTTC
>TRBD1|once|TRBJ1-2|TRBV27
CASSLGGYRDGTGPNYGYTF
TGTGCCAGCAGTTTAGGGGGATATCGGGACGGGACAGGGCCTAACTATGGCTACACCTTC
>NA|NA|TRBJ2-6|TRBV18
CASSPIDSPVEGANVLTF
TGTGCCAGCTCACCGATCGACAGCCCCGTCGAGGGGGCCAACGTCCTGACTTTC
>TRBD1|few|TRBJ1-2|TRBV5-1
CASSRTGWDYGYTF
TGCGCCAGCAGTCGGACAGGGTGGGACTATGGCTACACCTTC
>TRBD2|NA|TRBJ2-1|TRBV9
CASSHSGRGGNEQFF
TGTGCCAGCAGTCACTCAGGACGGGGGGGGAATGAGCAGTTCTTC
>NA|NA|TRBJ1-5|TRBV7-9
CASSLAGRDQPQHF
TGTGCCAGCAGCTTAGCGGGGAGGGATCAGCCCCAGCATTTT
>TRBD2|once|TRBJ2-4|TRBV5-1
CASSWDLREWLAKNIQYF
TGCGCCAGCAGTTGGGACTTGCGGGAGTGGTTAGCCAAAAACATTCAGTACTTC
>TRBD2|NA|TRBJ2-7|TRBV4-1
CASSQVLAGGYYEQYF
TGCGCCAGCAGCCAAGTCTTAGCGGGAGGGTACTACGAGCAGTACTTC